The 12 T cell receptor beta chains presented below share a single source sample, sequenced in a study of a mutant IDH1 vaccine in newly diagnosed glioma. The time point was: week 35, safety follow-up. Each dose of the vaccine consisted of 300 ug of mutant IDH1 20-mer peptide, with topical imiquimod. Only in-frame clones appear in the TCRdb table, and some are missing; sequencing was by immunoSEQ multiplex PCR. The profile shows tens of thousands of clones, about 90% of them singletons. These receptors' antigens are unknown. Sequenced here: PBMCs, sampled from a glioma patient whose treatment included an IDH1 peptide vaccine. All receptors come from a man aged 40-50 years with glioma.

V and J are TRBV5-1 and TRBJ2-5; TRBD2 agrees at 11 bases. CDR1 SGHRS and CDR2 YFSETQ come from the germline V gene. The V segment lost 1 base and the J segment 1 base; nucleotides outside the gene matches: 0. This CDR3 spans 15 amino acids. Written as DNA, the CDR3 is TGCGCCAGCAGCTTGACTAGCGGGGGCCAAGAGACCCAGTACTTC. This sequence encodes CASSLTSGGQETQYF.

The V call is TRBV27, the J call TRBJ2-6, with TRBD1 identical over 9 bases. The germline gives CDR1 MNHEY, CDR2 SMNVEV (reference sequence). CDR3 size: 18 residues. J was trimmed by 0 bases and V by 10 bases; bases with no gene match: 13. CDR3: CATRRSGQGISGANVLTF. The CDR3 bases are TGTGCCACCCGTAGGTCCGGACAGGGGATCTCTGGGGCCAACGTCCTGACTTTC. The complete variable domain, with remaining parts taken from reference TRBV27 and TRBJ2-6, reads EAQVTQNPRYLITVTGKKLTVTCSQNMNHEYMSWYRQDPGLGLRQIYYSMNVEVTDKGDVPEGYKVSRKEKRNFPLILESPSPNQTSLYFCATRRSGQGISGANVLTFGAGSRLTVL.

J is TRBJ1-1 and V is TRBV5-4; D is uncertain. This CDR3 has 12 residues. V was clipped by 2 bases and J by 2 bases, with 4 bases between them. Germline-derived CDR1 and CDR2 are SGHNT and YYREEE (reference sequence). CDR3 DNA sequence: TGTGCCAGCAGCTTTGGCAACACTGAAGCTTTCTTT. This codes for CASSFGNTEAFF.

The chain combines TRBV19 with TRBJ2-6; D call uncertain. CDR1 is LNHDA, CDR2 SQIVND, per germline (reference sequence). The CDR3 extends over 15 amino acids. The V end was cut by 5 bases, the J end by 3 bases, with 11 bases between. The CDR3 sequence: CASSLRPNGANVLTF. The CDR3 DNA is TGTGCCAGTAGTCTTAGACCTAATGGGGCCAACGTCCTGACTTTC.

This clone was counted between two and nine times. The V call is TRBV2, the J call TRBJ2-7; 9 bases map to TRBD2. The ends lost 3 bases at V and 0 bases at J; junction bases unmatched: 3. Germline CDR1 and CDR2: SNHLY and FYNNEI. This CDR3 is 15 amino acids long. CDR3 sequence reads: CASSDPSGISYEQYF. The DNA of the CDR3 is TGTGCCAGCAGTGATCCTAGCGGGATCTCCTACGAGCAGTACTTC.

The rearrangement links TRBV19 to TRBJ1-5; D is ambiguous. This CDR3 is 18 amino acids long. CDR1 and CDR2 from the germline V gene are LNHDA and SQIVND (reference sequence). Trimming took 4 bases from V and 0 from J, leaving 19 bases between them. As DNA, the CDR3 is TGTGCCAGTAGTAAGGCGCCTATCCAAGGGTATAGCAATCAGCCCCAGCATTTT. Amino acid sequence: CASSKAPIQGYSNQPQHF.

The chain couples TRBV5-6 to TRBJ2-1, with 10 positions matching TRBD1. The CDR3 has 17 residues. The ends lost 1 base at V and 2 bases at J; junction bases unmatched: 6. Germline loops: CDR1 SGHDT, CDR2 YYEEEE. The CDR3 region has the DNA TGTGCCAGCAGCTTGCTCTCCGGGACAGGGGCCTACAATGAGCAGTTCTTC. Protein sequence: CASSLLSGTGAYNEQFF. Based on the CDR3 plus reference TRBV5-6 and TRBJ2-1, the full variable domain is DAGVTQSPTHLIKTRGQQVTLRCSPKSGHDTVSWYQQALGQGPQFIFQYYEEEERQRGNFPDRFSGHQFPNYSSELNVNALLLGDSALYLCASSLLSGTGAYNEQFFGPGTRLTVL.

This chain connects TRBV19 to TRBJ2-4; D unresolved. The germline V and J ends were trimmed by 5 bases and 7 bases, with 6 bases remaining between them. This CDR3 has 11 residues. In germline, CDR1 is LNHDA, CDR2 SQIVND (reference sequence). The CDR3 loop is CASSSWNIQYF. CDR3 DNA: TGTGCCAGTAGTTCGTGGAACATTCAGTACTTC.

The chain has TRBV18 and TRBJ2-7; D is possibly TRBD1 (5 bases). The V end was cut by 5 bases, the J end by 1 base, with 12 bases between. The germline V gene encodes CDR1 KGHSH and CDR2 LQKENI. CDR3 length: 14 residues. The DNA for the CDR3 is TGTGCCAGCTCAAGGTCAGGGAAATCCTACGAGCAGTACTTC. It yields the protein CASSRSGKSYEQYF.

The chain carries TRBV29-1 and TRBJ2-1; D ambiguous. V was shortened by 5 bases and J by 5 bases, with 4 bases between the two germline ends. The germline CDR1 and CDR2 sequences are SQVTM and ANQGSEA. The CDR3 is 10 residues long. CDR3 sequence (DNA): TGCAGCGTTAGAGACAATGAGCAGTTCTTC. Translation: CSVRDNEQFF.

DNA of the CDR3: TGTGCCACCTTGATGGGGCAAGGGGAGACCCAGTACTTC. Translated, it gives CATLMGQGETQYF. The chain uses TRBV10-3 and TRBJ2-5; TRBD1 is a possible D gene (5 bases). Trimming removed 10 bases from V and 5 bases from J, with 17 bases in between. The CDR3 spans 13 residues. The germline V gene encodes CDR1 ENHRY and CDR2 SYGVKD.

J is TRBJ2-7 and V is TRBV7-9; possible D gene TRBD2, 6 bases. Germline CDR1 reads SEHNR; CDR2 reads FQNEAQ (reference sequence). Trimming removed 1 base from V and 0 bases from J, with 13 bases in between. CDR3 length: 16 residues. CDR3 residues: CASSLGDRRGSYEQYF. DNA of the CDR3: TGTGCCAGCAGCTTAGGGGACCGGAGGGGCTCCTACGAGCAGTACTTC.